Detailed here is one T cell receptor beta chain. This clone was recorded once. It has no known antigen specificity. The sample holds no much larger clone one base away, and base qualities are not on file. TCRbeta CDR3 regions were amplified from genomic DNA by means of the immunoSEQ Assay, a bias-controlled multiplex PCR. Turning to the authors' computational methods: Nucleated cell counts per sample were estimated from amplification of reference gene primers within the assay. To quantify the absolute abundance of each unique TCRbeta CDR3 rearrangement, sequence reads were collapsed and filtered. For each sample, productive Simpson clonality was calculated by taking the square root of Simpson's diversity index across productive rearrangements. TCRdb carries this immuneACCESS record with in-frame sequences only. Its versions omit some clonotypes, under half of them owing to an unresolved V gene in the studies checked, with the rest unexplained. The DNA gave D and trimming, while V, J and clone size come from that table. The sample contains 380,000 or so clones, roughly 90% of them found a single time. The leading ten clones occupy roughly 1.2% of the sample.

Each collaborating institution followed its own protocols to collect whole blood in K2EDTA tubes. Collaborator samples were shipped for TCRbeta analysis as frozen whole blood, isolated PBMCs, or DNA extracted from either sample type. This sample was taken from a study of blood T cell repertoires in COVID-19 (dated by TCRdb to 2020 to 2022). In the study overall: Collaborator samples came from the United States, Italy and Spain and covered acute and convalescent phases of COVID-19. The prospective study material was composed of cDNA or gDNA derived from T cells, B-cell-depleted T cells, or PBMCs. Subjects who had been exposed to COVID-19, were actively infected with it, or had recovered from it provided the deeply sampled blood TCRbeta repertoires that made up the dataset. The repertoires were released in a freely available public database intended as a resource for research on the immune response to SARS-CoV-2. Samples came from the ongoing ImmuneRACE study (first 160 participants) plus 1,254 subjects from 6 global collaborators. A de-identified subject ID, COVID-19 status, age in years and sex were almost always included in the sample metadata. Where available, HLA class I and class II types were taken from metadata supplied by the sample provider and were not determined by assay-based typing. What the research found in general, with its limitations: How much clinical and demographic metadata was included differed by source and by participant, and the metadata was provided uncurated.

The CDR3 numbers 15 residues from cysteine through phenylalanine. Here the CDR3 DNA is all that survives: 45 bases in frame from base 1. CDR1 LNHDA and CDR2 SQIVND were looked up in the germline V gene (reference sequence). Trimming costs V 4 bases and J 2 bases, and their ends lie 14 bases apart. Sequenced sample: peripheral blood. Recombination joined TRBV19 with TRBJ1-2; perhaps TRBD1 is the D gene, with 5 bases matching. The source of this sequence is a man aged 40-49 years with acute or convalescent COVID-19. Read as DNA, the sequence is TGTGCCAGTAGTAGGGACTCCAAAGGGAACTATGGCTACACCTTC. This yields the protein CASSRDSKGNYGYTF.